Detailed here is one TCR beta chain. Its antigen is undetermined. An end of the junction does not agree with germline; a read error may underlie this. This entry is derived from a study of tumor and adjacent non-tumor tissue in lung cancer. General study results and limits: Normal lung showed higher cumulative top 100 clone frequency than tumor.

TCRbeta libraries were built with three rounds of nested PCR, modified from ARM-PCR. Using its own MiXCR run on the multiplex PCR reads, TCRdb lists one record per CDR3 protein. The sample lists 76,000 or so distinct CDR3 sequences, 55% to 70% seen once, with roughly 12% in the top ten. From germline, CDR1 is MDHEN and CDR2 SYDVKM. The CDR3 loop spans 16 amino acids. This sample's RNA came from whole unsorted tissue. The sequenced material came from lung tumor tissue. This clonotype was sampled from a woman between 70 and 85 years old with non-small cell lung cancer. J is TRBJ1-4 and V is TRBV28; TRBD1 agrees at 11 bases. CDR3 nucleotides: TGTGCCAGCAGCACGGACAGGGGGCTAGGTAGTGAAAAACTATTTTTT. It encodes CASSTDRGLGSEKLFF.